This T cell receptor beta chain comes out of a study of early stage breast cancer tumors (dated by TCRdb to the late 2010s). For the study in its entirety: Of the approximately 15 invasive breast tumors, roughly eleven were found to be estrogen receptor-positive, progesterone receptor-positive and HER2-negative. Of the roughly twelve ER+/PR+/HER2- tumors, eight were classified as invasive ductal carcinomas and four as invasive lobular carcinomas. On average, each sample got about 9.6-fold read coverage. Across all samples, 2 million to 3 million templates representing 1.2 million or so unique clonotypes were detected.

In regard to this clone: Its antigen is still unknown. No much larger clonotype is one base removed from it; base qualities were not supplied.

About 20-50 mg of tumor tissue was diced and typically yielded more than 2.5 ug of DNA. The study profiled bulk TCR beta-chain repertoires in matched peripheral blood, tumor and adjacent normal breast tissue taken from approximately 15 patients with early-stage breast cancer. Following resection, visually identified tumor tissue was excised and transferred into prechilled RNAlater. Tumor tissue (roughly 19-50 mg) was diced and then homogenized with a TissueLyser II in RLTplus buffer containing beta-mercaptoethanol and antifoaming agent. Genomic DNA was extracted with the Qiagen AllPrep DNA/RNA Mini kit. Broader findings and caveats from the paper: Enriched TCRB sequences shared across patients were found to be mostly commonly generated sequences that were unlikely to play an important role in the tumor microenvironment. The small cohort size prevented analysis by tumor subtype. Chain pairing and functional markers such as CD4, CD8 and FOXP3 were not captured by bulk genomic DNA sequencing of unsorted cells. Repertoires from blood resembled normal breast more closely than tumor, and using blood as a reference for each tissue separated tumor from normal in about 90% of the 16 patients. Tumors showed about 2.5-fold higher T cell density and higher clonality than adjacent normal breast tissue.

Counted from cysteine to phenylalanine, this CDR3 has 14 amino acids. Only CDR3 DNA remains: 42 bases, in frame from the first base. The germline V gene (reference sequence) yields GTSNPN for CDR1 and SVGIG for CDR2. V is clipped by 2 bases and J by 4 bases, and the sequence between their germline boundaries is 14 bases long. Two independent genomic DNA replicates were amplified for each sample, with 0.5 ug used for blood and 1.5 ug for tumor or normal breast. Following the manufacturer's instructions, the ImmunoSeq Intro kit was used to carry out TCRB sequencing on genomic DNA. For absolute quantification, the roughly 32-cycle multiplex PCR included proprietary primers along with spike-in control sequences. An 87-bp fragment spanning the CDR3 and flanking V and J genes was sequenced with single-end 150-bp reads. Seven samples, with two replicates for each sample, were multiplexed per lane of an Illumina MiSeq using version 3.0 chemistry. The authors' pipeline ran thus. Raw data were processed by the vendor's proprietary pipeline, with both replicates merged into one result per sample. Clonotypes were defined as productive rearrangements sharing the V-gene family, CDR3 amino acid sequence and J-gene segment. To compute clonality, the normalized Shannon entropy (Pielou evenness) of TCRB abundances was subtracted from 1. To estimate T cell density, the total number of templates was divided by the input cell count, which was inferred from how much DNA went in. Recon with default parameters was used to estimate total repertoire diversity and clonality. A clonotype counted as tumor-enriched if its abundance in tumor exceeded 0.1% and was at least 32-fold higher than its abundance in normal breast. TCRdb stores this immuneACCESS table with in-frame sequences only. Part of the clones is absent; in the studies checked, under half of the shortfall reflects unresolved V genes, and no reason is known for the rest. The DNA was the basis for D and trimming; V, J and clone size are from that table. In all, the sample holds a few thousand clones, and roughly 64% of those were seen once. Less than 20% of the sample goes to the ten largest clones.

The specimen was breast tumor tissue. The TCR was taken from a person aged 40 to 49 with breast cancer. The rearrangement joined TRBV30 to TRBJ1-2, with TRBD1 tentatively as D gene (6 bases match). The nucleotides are TGTGCCTGGAGTACACAGGGCGGTGGCTATGGCTACACCTTC. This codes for CAWSTQGGGYGYTF.